The next 9 T cell receptor beta chains were all read from a single sample in a study of tissue T cells after allogeneic stem cell transplantation. The repertoire was sequenced with immunoSEQ multiplex PCR; TCRdb's copy has only in-frame clones and lacks some. The sample records nearly 50,000 clones, less than 75% being singletons. Source material: sorted cells pooled from one or two spleens. These TCRs come from a pool of C57BL/6 mice in good health.

Details on this clone: Gene names refer to mouse genes. The read falls 1 residue short of the CDR3 end, and the missing part is taken from the germline J gene. The chain couples TRBV26 to TRBJ2-4; 14 positions match TRBD2. Germline loops: CDR1 KGHPV, CDR2 FQNQEV (reference sequence). The CDR3 contains 16 residues. Trimming took 4 bases from V and 3 from J; bases not matched to a gene: 3. CDR3 residues: CASSPRDWGGQNTLYF. The covered CDR3 bases are TGTGCCAGCAGTCCCCGGGACTGGGGGGGCCAAAACACCTTGTAC.

On this clone itself: These gene names are mouse names. With the read ending 1 residue before the CDR3 end, the germline J gene is used to fill in that end. This rearrangement joins TRBV20 to TRBJ2-3, with a weak D call TRBD2 (6 bases). The CDR3 is 14 residues long. With 0 bases removed from V and 0 bases from J, the gap between germline ends came to 7 bases. CDR1 GFQATS and CDR2 STVNSAI come from the germline V gene. The DNA read from the CDR3 is TGTGGTGCTAGGGATCTGGGGAGTGCAGAAACGCTGTAT. It specifies CGARDLGSAETLY. In full, the CDR3 is CGARDLGSAETLYF.

Of note for this clone: All gene names here are mouse names. The read ends 1 residue shy of where the CDR3 ends; the end is completed using the germline J gene. This CDR3 is also generated by other DNA sequences in the sample. This chain connects TRBV31 to TRBJ2-4; D ambiguous. Germline V gene lookup returns CDR1 GKSSPN and CDR2 SITVG. The CDR3 sequence is 13 residues long. Trimming shortened V by 0 bases and J by 1 base, and 5 bases separated the two germline ends. The CDR3: CAWSLGGQNTLYF. CDR3 bases read: TGTGCCTGGAGTCTGGGCGGTCAAAACACCTTGTAC.

On this clone: Germline and genes here are mouse. Sequencing ends 1 residue short of the CDR3 end; the germline J gene provides the rest. The rearrangement links TRBV15 to TRBJ1-4; 10 bases fit TRBD1. The CDR3 length is 14 residues. Germline CDR1 reads SGHND; CDR2 reads FRSKSL. V shed 4 bases, J shed 6 bases, and the junction held 2 bases outside the gene matches. The CDR3 DNA, read in part, is TGTGCCAGCAGTTCGGGACAGGGGCACGAAAGATTATTT. Translated, it gives CASSSGQGHERLF. In full, the CDR3 is CASSSGQGHERLFF. The full variable domain, completed using reference TRBV15 and TRBJ1-4, is DAGVTQTPRHEVAEKGQTIILKCEPVSGHNDLFWYRQTKIQGLELLSYFRSKSLMEDGGAFKDRFKAEMLNSSFSTLKIQPTEPKDSAVYLCASSSGQGHERLFFGHGTKLSVL.

Details on this clone: All gene names here are mouse names. The CDR3 end falls 1 residue outside the read, so it is completed with the germline J gene. The J gene is TRBJ2-1, the V gene TRBV5; D may correspond to TRBD1 or TRBD2 (5 bases each). Trimming removed 4 bases at V and 1 base at J, with 5 bases between. Per the germline V gene, CDR1 is LGHNA and CDR2 is YNLKQL (reference sequence). The CDR3 totals 13 residues. CDR3 DNA (partial): TGTGCCAGCAGCCGGGACAACTATGCTGAGCAGTTC. It yields the protein CASSRDNYAEQF. The full CDR3 reads CASSRDNYAEQFF.

About this clone: Each gene name is a mouse one. Read sequence stops 1 residue before the CDR3 end, and the germline J gene provides the missing end. The chain links TRBV19 to TRBJ1-2, with 9 nucleotides matching TRBD1. Germline CDR1 is FNHDT and CDR2 is SITEND (reference sequence). Trimming cost V 7 bases and J 4 bases; bases outside gene matches: 5. This CDR3 comprises 13 residues. The CDR3 is CASAGTGSSDYTF. Incomplete CDR3 DNA: TGTGCCAGCGCCGGGACAGGGTCCTCCGACTACACC.

In the case of this clone: The germline and genes are mouse ones. Coverage ceases 1 residue before the CDR3 finishes, and the germline J gene fills in the end. This rearrangement joins TRBV13-2 to TRBJ1-1; D gene uncertain. CDR3 length: 13 residues. V lost 0 bases and J 4 bases, leaving 7 bases between the germline ends. Germline lookup yields CDR1 NNHNN and CDR2 SYGAGS (reference sequence). Partial CDR3 DNA: TGTGCCAGCGGTGATGTGGACGCCACAGAAGTCTTC. Protein: CASGDVDATEVF. The entire CDR3 protein reads CASGDVDATEVFF.

A word on this clone: Mouse gene names and germline throughout. The read ends 1 residue early relative to the CDR3; the germline J gene fills the gap. The rearrangement links TRBV13-3 to TRBJ1-4; 9 bases line up with TRBD1. Germline V gives CDR1 NNHDY, CDR2 SYVADS. This CDR3 is built from 15 residues. With 5 bases clipped from V and 5 bases from J, the junction kept 7 bases outside the gene matches. Incomplete CDR3 DNA: TGTGCCAGCAGCCAGGGACAGGGAGGAAACGAAAGATTATTT. Residues: CASSQGQGGNERLF. The CDR3 in full is CASSQGQGGNERLFF.

As regards this clone: Mouse names are used for the genes. CDR3 bases read: TGTGCCAGCAGTTGGGGGGGGGCCCAAGACACCCAGTAC. Translated: CASSWGGAQDTQY. The complete CDR3 protein is CASSWGGAQDTQYF. This sequence joins TRBV15 and TRBJ2-5; TRBD2 aligns across 8 bases. The sequenced fragment ends 1 residue before the CDR3 boundary, so the rest is inferred from the germline J gene. The junction had 2 bases not matched to a gene; V was cut back by 4 bases and J by 2 bases. Germline loops: CDR1 SGHND, CDR2 FRSKSL. The CDR3 runs to 14 residues.